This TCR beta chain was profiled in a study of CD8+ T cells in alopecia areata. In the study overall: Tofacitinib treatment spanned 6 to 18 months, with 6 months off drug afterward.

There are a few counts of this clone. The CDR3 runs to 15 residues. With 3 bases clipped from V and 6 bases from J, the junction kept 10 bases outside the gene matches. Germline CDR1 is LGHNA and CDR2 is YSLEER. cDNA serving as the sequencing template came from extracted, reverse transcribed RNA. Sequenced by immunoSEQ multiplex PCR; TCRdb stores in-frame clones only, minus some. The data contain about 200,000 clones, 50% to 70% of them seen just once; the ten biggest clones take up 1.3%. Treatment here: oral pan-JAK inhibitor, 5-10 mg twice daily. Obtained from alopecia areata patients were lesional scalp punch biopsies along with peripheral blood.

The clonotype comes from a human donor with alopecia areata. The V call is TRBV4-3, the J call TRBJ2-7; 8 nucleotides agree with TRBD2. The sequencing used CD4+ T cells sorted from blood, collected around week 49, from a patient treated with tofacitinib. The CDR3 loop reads CASSQVSGTSREQYF. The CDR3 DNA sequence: TGCGCCAGCAGCCAGGTCAGCGGGACTAGTCGCGAGCAGTACTTC.